This entry features one T cell receptor beta chain sequence. V dropped 6 bases and J dropped 4 bases, with 13 bases sitting between them. The germline V gene encodes CDR1 KGHSH and CDR2 LQKENI. There are 15 residues in the CDR3. This record belongs to a study of blood T cell repertoires in COVID-19. Overall study: PBMCs, B-cell-depleted T cells, or T cells were the source of the cDNA or gDNA that made up the material.

Source study methods: Nucleated cell number was recorded as an estimate derived from reference gene primer amplification. This table comes from immunoSEQ multiplex PCR, and its TCRdb copy is limited to in-frame clones, with some not included. The V and J calls and clone size come from that table; D and trimming were worked out from the DNA. The data contain some 190,000 clones, around four fifths of them singletons. The sequence derives from a human donor in a cohort sampled during active COVID-19. This sequence joins TRBV18 and TRBJ1-6; D gene ambiguous. Source material: peripheral blood. The CDR3 DNA reads TGTGCCAGCTCTTCGGACTTACGATATAATTCACCCCTCCACTTT. Translating it yields CASSSDLRYNSPLHF.